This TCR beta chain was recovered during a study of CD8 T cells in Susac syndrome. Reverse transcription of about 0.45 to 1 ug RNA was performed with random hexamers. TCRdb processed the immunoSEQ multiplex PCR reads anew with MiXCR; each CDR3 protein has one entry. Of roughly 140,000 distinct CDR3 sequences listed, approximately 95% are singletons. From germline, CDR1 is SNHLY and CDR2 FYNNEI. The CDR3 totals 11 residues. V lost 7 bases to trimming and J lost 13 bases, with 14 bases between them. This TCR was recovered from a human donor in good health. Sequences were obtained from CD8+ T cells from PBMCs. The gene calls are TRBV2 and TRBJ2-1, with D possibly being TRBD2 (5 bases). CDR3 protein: CASKDLRGQFF. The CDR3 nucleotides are TGTGCCAGCAAGGACTTGAGAGGACAGTTCTTC.